This T cell receptor (beta chain) came from a study of cytomegalovirus exposure and HLA in healthy donors. Whole-study findings and limits: A later analysis linked a missense DCLRE1C variant to TCR beta V- and J-gene trimming.

The germline V gene encodes CDR1 SGHNT and CDR2 YYREEE (reference sequence). The CDR3 totals 15 residues. The germline V and J ends were trimmed by 5 bases and 3 bases, with 16 bases remaining between them. Worth noting for this clone: Its target is unknown.

Each donor was nominally healthy when sampled (though unrecorded immune exposures were likely). The PCR ran on 60 Vbeta and 13 Jbeta primers. Profiling relied on immunoSEQ multiplex PCR, and the TCRdb table lists in-frame clones only, not all of them. This table holds about 190,000 clones, 75% to 85% found once. V is TRBV5-4 and J is TRBJ2-3; weak D call: TRBD2 (5 bases). Sequences were obtained from PBMCs. This clonotype was obtained from a woman aged 25 to 39 in good health and CMV-seronegative. CDR3: CASRDTETGTDTQYF. The CDR3 nucleotides are TGTGCCAGCAGAGATACCGAGACGGGGACAGATACGCAGTATTTT.